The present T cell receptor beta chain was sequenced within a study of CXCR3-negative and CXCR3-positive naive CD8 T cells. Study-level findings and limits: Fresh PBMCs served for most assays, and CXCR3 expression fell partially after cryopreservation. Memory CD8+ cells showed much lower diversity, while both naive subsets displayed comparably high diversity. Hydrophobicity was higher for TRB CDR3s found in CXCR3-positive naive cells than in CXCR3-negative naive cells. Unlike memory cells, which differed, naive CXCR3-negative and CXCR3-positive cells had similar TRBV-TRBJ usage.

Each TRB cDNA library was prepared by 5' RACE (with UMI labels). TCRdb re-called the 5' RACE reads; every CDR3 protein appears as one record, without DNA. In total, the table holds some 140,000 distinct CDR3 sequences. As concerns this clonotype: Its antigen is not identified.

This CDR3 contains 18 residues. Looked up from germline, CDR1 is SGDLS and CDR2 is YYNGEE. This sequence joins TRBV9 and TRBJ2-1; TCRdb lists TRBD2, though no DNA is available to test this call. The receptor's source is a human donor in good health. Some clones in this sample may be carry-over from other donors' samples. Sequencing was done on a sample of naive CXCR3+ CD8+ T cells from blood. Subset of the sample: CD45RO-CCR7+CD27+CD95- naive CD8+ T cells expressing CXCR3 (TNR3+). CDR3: CASSRTGAHLGSHYEQFF. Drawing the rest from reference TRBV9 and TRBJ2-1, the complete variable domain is DSGVTQTPKHLITATGQRVTLRCSPRSGDLSVYWYQQSLDQGLQFLIQYYNGEERAKGNILERFSAQQFPDLHSELNLSSLELGDSALYFCASSRTGAHLGSHYEQFFGPGTRLTVL.